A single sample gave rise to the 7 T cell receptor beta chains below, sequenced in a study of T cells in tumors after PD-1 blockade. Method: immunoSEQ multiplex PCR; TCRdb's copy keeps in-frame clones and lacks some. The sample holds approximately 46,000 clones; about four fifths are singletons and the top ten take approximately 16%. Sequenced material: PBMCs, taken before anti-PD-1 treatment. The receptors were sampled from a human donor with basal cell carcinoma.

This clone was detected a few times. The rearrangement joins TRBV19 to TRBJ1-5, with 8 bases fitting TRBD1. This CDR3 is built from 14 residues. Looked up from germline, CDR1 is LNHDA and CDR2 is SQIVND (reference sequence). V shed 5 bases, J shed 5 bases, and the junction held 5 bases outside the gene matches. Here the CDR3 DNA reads TGTGCCAGTAGTTTCAGGGGGCCCGATCAGCCCCAGCATTTT. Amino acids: CASSFRGPDQPQHF.

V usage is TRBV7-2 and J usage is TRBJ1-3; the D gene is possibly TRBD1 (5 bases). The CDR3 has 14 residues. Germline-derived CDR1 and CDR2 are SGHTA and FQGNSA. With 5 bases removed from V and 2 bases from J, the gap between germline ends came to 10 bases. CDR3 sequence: CASSAQGTGNTIYF. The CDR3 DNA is TGTGCCAGCAGCGCGCAGGGAACTGGAAACACCATATATTTT.

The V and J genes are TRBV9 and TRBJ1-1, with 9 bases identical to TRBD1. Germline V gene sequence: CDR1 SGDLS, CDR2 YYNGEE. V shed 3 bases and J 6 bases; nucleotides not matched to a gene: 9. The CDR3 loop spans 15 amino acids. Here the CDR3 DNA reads TGTGCCAGCAGCGCTCCGACAGGGGGTAGTTCTGAAGCTTTCTTT. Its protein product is CASSAPTGGSSEAFF.

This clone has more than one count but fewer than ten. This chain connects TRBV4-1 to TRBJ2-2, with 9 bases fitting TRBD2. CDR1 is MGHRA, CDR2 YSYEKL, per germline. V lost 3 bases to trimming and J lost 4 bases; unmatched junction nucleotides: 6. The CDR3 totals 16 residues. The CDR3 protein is CASSQRLAVFTGELFF. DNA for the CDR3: TGCGCCAGCAGCCAGAGACTAGCGGTCTTCACCGGGGAGCTGTTTTTT.

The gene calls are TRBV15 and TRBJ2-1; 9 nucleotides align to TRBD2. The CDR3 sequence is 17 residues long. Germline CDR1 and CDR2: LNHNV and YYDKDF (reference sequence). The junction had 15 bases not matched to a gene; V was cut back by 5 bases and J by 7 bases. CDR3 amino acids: CATSRSFLAGSGNEQFF. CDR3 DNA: TGTGCCACCAGCCGAAGCTTCCTAGCGGGGTCGGGGAATGAGCAGTTCTTC.

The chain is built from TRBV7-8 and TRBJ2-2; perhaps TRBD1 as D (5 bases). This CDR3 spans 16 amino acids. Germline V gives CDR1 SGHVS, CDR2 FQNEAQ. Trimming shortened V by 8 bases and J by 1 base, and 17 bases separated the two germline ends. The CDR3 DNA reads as TGTGCCAGCCGACAGTCAGATAACTTGAACACCGGGGAGCTGTTTTTT. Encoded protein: CASRQSDNLNTGELFF.

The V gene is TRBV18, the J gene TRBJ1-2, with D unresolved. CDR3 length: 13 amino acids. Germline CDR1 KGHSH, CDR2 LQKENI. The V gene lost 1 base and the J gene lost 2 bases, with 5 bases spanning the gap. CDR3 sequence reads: CASSPLGNYGYTF. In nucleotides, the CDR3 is TGTGCCAGCTCACCACTGGGGAACTATGGCTACACCTTC. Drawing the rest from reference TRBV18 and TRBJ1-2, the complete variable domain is NAGVMQNPRHLVRRRGQEARLRCSPMKGHSHVYWYRQLPEEGLKFMVYLQKENIIDESGMPKERFSAEFPKEGPSILRIQQVVRGDSAAYFCASSPLGNYGYTFGSGTRLTVV.